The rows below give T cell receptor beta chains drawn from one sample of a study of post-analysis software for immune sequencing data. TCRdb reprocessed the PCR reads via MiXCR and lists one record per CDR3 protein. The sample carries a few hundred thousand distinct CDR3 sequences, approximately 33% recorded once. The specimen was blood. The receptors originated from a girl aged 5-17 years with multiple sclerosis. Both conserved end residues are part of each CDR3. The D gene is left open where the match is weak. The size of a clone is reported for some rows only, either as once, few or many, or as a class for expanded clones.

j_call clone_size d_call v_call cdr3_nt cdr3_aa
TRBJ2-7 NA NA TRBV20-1 TGCAGTGCTAGAGGGGTGAGCCTGAGGGGCCCCTACGAGCAGTACTTC CSARGVSLRGPYEQYF
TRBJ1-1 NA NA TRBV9 TGTGCCAGCAGCCCCGGAGCGGGAGACTACACTGAAGCTTTCTTT CASSPGAGDYTEAFF
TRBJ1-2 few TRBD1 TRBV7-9 TGTGCCAGCAGCAAGTGGACAGGGGCAACCCGGTACGATGGCTACACCTTC CASSKWTGATRYDGYTF
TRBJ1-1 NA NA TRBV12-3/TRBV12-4 TGTGCCAGCAGTCCAGGAGGGCCAGGGAGGTTGGCTTTCTTT CASSPGGPGRLAFF
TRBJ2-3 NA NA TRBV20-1 TGCAGTGCTAGAACCCTAAGCACAGATACGCAGTATTTT CSARTLSTDTQYF
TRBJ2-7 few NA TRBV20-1 TGCAGTGCTAGAGATACGGGGCTCTCCTACGAGCAGTACTTC CSARDTGLSYEQYF
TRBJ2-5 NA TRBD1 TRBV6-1 TGTGCCACGGTACCGGGACAGGGCTCGCAGCAGTACTTC CATVPGQGSQQYF
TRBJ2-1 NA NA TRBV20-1 TGCAGTGCTAGAGAGGGGTCTAGCGTCCATGAGCAGTTCTTC CSAREGSSVHEQFF
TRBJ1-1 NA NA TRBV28 TGTGCCAGCAGTTCAGCCCAGGGCACTGAAGCTTTCTTT CASSSAQGTEAFF
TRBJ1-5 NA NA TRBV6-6 TGTGCCAGCAGTTACGGGCAGCTCAATCAGCCCCAGCATTTT CASSYGQLNQPQHF
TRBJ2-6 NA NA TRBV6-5 TGTGCCAGCAGTTACACGCCGGGACTTTTTAGCTCTGGGGCCAACGTCCTGACTTTC CASSYTPGLFSSGANVLTF
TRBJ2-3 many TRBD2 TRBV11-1 TGTGCCAGCAGCCTAGGACTAGGGGCCACAGATACGCAGTATTTT CASSLGLGATDTQYF
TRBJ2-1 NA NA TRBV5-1 TGCGCCAGCAGCCGACGTGGGGCGAGCTCCTACAATGAGCAGTTCTTC CASSRRGASSYNEQFF
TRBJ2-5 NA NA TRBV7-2 TGTGCCAGCAGCTTAGGGGCGGGTAACAGGGCGATACAGACCCAGTACTTC CASSLGAGNRAIQTQYF
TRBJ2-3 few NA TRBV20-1 TGCAGTGCTAGAGGCGTAGCCCAGGGCGGGACGCAGTATTTT CSARGVAQGGTQYF
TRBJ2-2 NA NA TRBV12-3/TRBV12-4 TGTGCCAGCAGAGGAGCGATAGGACGGCTTACCGGGGAGCTGTTTTTT CASRGAIGRLTGELFF
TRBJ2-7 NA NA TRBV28 TGTGCCAGCTTAAGTCTCTACGAGCAGTACTTC CASLSLYEQYF
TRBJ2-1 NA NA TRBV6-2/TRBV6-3 TGTGCCAGCAGTCAATCGTCAAATGAGCAGTTCTTC CASSQSSNEQFF
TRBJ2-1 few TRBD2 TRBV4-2 TGTGCCAGCAGCCCACAAGGGACTAGCGTTTTCTACAATGAGCAGTTCTTC CASSPQGTSVFYNEQFF
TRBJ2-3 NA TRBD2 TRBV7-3 TGTGCCAGCAGCCAGCGGGGGGCCGGTGGCACAGATACGCAGTATTTT CASSQRGAGGTDTQYF
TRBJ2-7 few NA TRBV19 TGTGCCAGCTCGGGCACGGAGAATACCTACGAGCAGTACTTC CASSGTENTYEQYF
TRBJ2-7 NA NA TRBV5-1 TGCGCCAGCAGCTTGGGCGACACCAACGAGCAGTACTTC CASSLGDTNEQYF
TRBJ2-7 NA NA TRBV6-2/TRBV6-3 TGTGCCAGCAGCCCCGGCAGGCCCTACGAGCAGTACTTC CASSPGRPYEQYF
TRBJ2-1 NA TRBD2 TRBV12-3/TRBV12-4 TGTGCCAACAGCCCGACTAGCGGGGGCTCCTACAATGAGCAGTTCTTC CANSPTSGGSYNEQFF
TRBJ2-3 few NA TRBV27 TGTGCCAGCAGTTTACTACCGGGCCCGACGGATACGCAGTATTTT CASSLLPGPTDTQYF
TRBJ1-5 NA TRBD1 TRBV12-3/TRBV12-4 TGTGCCAGCAGTTCGACAGGGAAGGAACAGCCCCAGCATTTT CASSSTGKEQPQHF